This T cell receptor (beta chain) was sequenced during a study of blood T cells in healthy people across ages. Study findings and constraints: Naive CD4+ cells and diversity were both higher in long-lived donors than in aged donors. TCR beta diversity, measured per million T cells, fell in a roughly linear way with age.

Using a J-beta primer mix together with a sample-barcoded 5' primer, a second PCR was run for roughly 6 to 11 cycles. Using its own MiXCR run on the 5' RACE reads, TCRdb lists one record per CDR3 protein. The data contain approximately 1,000,000 distinct CDR3 sequences, less than 45% of them seen just once; the ten biggest clones take up 10% to 15%. A note on this clonotype: Its specificity is unknown.

Germline values: CDR1 DFQATT, CDR2 SNEGSKA (reference sequence). The V end lost 0 bases, the J end lost 5 bases, and 18 bases lay between the germline ends. This CDR3 contains 16 residues. The clonotype was recovered from a man aged 18 to 29 in good health. The chain carries TRBV20-1 and TRBJ2-3; tentative D call: TRBD2 (6 bases). Sequenced: blood. The CDR3 DNA follows: TGCAGTGCTAGAGATCGGGATTATAGCGGAATAGATACGCAGTATTTT. Its translation is CSARDRDYSGIDTQYF.